The 18 T cell receptor beta chains given below trace back to one sample, sequenced in a study of T cell responses to AZD1222 COVID-19 vaccine. TCRdb's table, derived via immunoSEQ multiplex PCR, lists solely in-frame clones and lacks some. This table has some 200,000 clones, approximately 90% appearing once. Sequenced material: peripheral blood, taken 28 days after the second AZD1222 dose. The receptors were sampled from an adult who received the AZD1222 COVID-19 vaccine.

This chain joins TRBV6-5 and TRBJ1-5; the D is unclear. Germline V gene data show CDR1 as MNHEY and CDR2 as SVGAGI. V dropped 6 bases and J dropped 2 bases, with 8 bases sitting between them. This CDR3 is built from 13 residues. The CDR3 region is CASRRERNQPQHF. The CDR3 DNA follows: TGTGCCAGCAGGAGGGAGCGCAATCAGCCCCAGCATTTT.

The chain links TRBV4-3 to TRBJ1-4; D is unresolved. V was pared by 0 bases and J by 0 bases, with 11 bases between. Germline CDR1 is LGHNA and CDR2 is YSLEER. This CDR3 is 17 amino acids long. The CDR3 DNA reads TGCGCCAGCAGCCAAGACCGGGCCGGAGCAACTAATGAAAAACTGTTTTTT. This gives the protein CASSQDRAGATNEKLFF.

The V and J genes are TRBV27 and TRBJ2-6; D remains unclear. The CDR3 loop spans 20 amino acids. Deletions cut 2 bases from V and 0 bases from J, with 20 bases between. Germline CDR1 reads MNHEY; CDR2 reads SMNVEV (reference sequence). The CDR3 DNA is TGTGCCAGCAGTTTAAGAGGAATCGTAGCTAGAAGCTCTGGGGCCAACGTCCTGACTTTC. Translating gives CASSLRGIVARSSGANVLTF.

The chain couples TRBV6-4 to TRBJ2-3, with 8 nucleotides matching TRBD2. V trimming: 3 bases; J trimming: 2 bases; junction bases outside the gene matches: 4. CDR1 and CDR2 (germline): MRHNA, SNTAGT. The CDR3 sequence is 15 residues long. The CDR3 DNA sequence: TGTGCCAGCAGTGATACTAGCGGAAACACAGATACGCAGTATTTT. Encoded protein: CASSDTSGNTDTQYF.

This chain links TRBV6-5 with TRBJ1-3; maybe TRBD1 (5 bases). The V gene's germline CDR1 is MNHEY and CDR2 SVGAGI. V lost 0 bases and J lost 5, with 11 bases in between. The CDR3 loop spans 15 amino acids. The CDR3: CASSYSGDRRNTIYF. DNA for the CDR3: TGTGCCAGCAGTTACTCTGGAGACAGAAGAAACACCATATATTTT.

The chain links TRBV11-2 to TRBJ2-7; D unresolved. This CDR3 comprises 17 residues. Germline values: CDR1 SGHAT, CDR2 FQNNGV. Trimming shortened V by 0 bases and J by 2 bases, and 17 bases separated the two germline ends. CDR3 sequence: CASSLDPARIPPYEQYF. The CDR3 bases are TGTGCCAGCAGCTTAGATCCAGCCCGGATCCCCCCCTACGAGCAGTACTTC.

This clone was found once. The chain recombines TRBV2 with TRBJ2-5; 7 nucleotides align to TRBD2. Trimming removed 8 bases from V and 3 bases from J; junction bases left unmatched: 0. This CDR3 spans 11 amino acids. Germline CDR1 reads SNHLY; CDR2 reads FYNNEI. CDR3 sequence: CASGGEETQYF. The CDR3 DNA sequence: TGTGCCAGCGGGGGGGAAGAGACCCAGTACTTC.

V usage is TRBV7-9 and J usage is TRBJ2-1; possible D gene TRBD2, 6 bases. Germline assignment: CDR1 SEHNR and CDR2 FQNEAQ (reference sequence). Trimming removed 7 bases from V and 0 bases from J, with 13 bases in between. The CDR3 contains 15 residues. The DNA of the CDR3 is TGTGCCAGCACCAAAGGACTATACTCCTACAATGAGCAGTTCTTC. Its translation is CASTKGLYSYNEQFF. Supplemented by reference TRBV7-9 and TRBJ2-1, the full variable domain reads DTGVSQNPRHKITKRGQNVTFRCDPISEHNRLYWYRQTLGQGPEFLTYFQNEAQLEKSRLLSDRFSAERPKGSFSTLEIQRTEQGDSAMYLCASTKGLYSYNEQFFGPGTRLTVL.

The chain joins TRBV5-8 to TRBJ1-2, with 7 nucleotides matching TRBD1. Germline V CDR1 and CDR2: SGHTS, YDEGEE. V dropped 4 bases and J dropped 4; count of bases not matched to a gene: 13. The CDR3 extends over 16 amino acids. The CDR3 sequence is CASSPGPGQSGYGYTF. CDR3 coding DNA: TGTGCCAGCAGCCCGGGTCCGGGACAGTCGGGCTATGGCTACACCTTC. Together with reference TRBV5-8 and TRBJ1-2, the CDR3 gives the full variable domain: EAGVTQSPTHLIKTRGQQATLRCSPISGHTSVYWYQQALGLGLQFLLWYDEGEERNRGNFPPRFSGRQFPNYSSELNVNALELEDSALYLCASSPGPGQSGYGYTFGSGTRLTVV.

The chain recombines TRBV11-3 with TRBJ2-2; D is perhaps TRBD1 (6 bases). V lost 6 bases and J lost 2, with 16 bases in between. The CDR3 has 16 amino acids. Germline V gene lookup returns CDR1 SGHNT and CDR2 YENEEA. The CDR3 protein is CASSHRQEVNTGELFF. The CDR3 DNA sequence: TGTGCCAGCAGTCATAGACAGGAGGTCAACACCGGGGAGCTGTTTTTT.

The J gene is TRBJ1-2, the V gene TRBV30; possibly TRBD1 for D (6 bases). Between the trimmed V and J ends, which lost 2 bases and 4 bases, there was a span of 20 bases. Germline V CDR1 and CDR2: GTSNPN, SVGIG (reference sequence). The CDR3 runs 16 residues. The CDR3 here is CAWSNKGDRLGYGYTF. The CDR3 DNA sequence: TGTGCCTGGAGTAACAAGGGGGATCGTCTGGGCTATGGCTACACCTTC.

In its sample, this clone was seen once. CDR3 sequence reads: CATSDIDSTGRYNEKLFF. The CDR3 DNA reads TGTGCCACCAGTGATATAGATTCCACGGGGAGGTATAATGAAAAACTGTTTTTT. V gene TRBV24-1 combines with J gene TRBJ1-4, with unresolved D. The ends were cut back, 3 bases at V and 4 bases at J, with 20 bases in the middle. The germline V gene has CDR1 KGHDR and CDR2 SFDVKD. CDR3 length: 18 residues.

The chain couples TRBV3-1 (or the pseudogene TRBV3-2) to TRBJ2-2, with a tentative D call TRBD2 (6 bases). The germline CDR1 and CDR2 sequences are LGHDT and YNNKEL (reference sequence). V shed 4 bases and J shed 7 bases, with 13 bases lying between them. CDR3 length: 14 amino acids. The CDR3 DNA reads TGTGCCAGCAGCCCGGGCCGGGGGAACGGGGAGCTGTTTTTT. It specifies CASSPGRGNGELFF.

This clone was seen once. The chain recombines TRBV2 with TRBJ1-1; 9 bases fit TRBD1. CDR1 is SNHLY and CDR2 is FYNNEI in the germline V gene. With V trimmed by 8 bases and J by 4 bases, 8 bases remained unmatched. This CDR3 is 14 amino acids long. Here the CDR3 DNA reads TGTGCCAGCGGGCTACAGGGGGCGGGCACTGAAGCTTTCTTT. Its protein is CASGLQGAGTEAFF.

The V gene is TRBV10-3, the J gene TRBJ2-3, with 8 bases identical to TRBD2. V gave up 5 bases and J gave up 6 bases; unmatched junction bases: 10. CDR1 is ENHRY and CDR2 is SYGVKD in the germline V gene. The CDR3 consists of 15 residues. In nucleotides, the CDR3 is TGTGCCATCAGTCAAGCCGGGACTAGGGCGGATACGCAGTATTTT. This sequence encodes CAISQAGTRADTQYF.

The CDR3 here is CASSVSGSRSYEQYF. DNA of the CDR3: TGTGCCAGCAGCGTAAGCGGGAGCCGCTCCTACGAGCAGTACTTC. The chain recombines TRBV4-2 with TRBJ2-7; 8 positions agree with TRBD2. With 5 bases clipped from V and 0 bases from J, the junction kept 6 bases outside the gene matches. The CDR3 sequence is 15 residues long. Germline V CDR1 and CDR2: LGHNA, YNFKEQ.

The chain carries TRBV20-1 and TRBJ1-1, with D hard to call. Germline values: CDR1 DFQATT, CDR2 SNEGSKA (reference sequence). The V gene lost 3 bases and the J gene lost 0 bases, with 8 bases spanning the gap. This CDR3 has 13 residues. The CDR3: CSASRDMNTEAFF. Here the CDR3 DNA reads TGCAGTGCTAGTAGGGATATGAACACTGAAGCTTTCTTT.

The CDR3 DNA follows: TGTGCCAGCAGTTCCCCGGGACAGGGCGGGGAGAACACTGAAGCTTTCTTT. Translating gives CASSSPGQGGENTEAFF. The chain joins TRBV27 to TRBJ1-1; 9 bases agree with TRBD1. Per the germline V gene, CDR1 is MNHEY and CDR2 is SMNVEV (reference sequence). The CDR3 is 17 amino acids. J lost 1 base, V lost 4 bases, and 10 bases had no gene match.